The clone carrying this TCR beta chain was seen more than once but under ten times. Its target is unknown. The data were obtained in a study of blood T cells in healthy people across ages. With a J-beta primer mix and a sample-barcoded 5' primer, a second PCR ran 7 to 11 cycles. At least 3 million CDR3-containing paired-end reads were obtained per sample. One entry per CDR3 protein, called by TCRdb with MiXCR from the 5' RACE reads. The sample carries 650,000 to 1,000,000 distinct CDR3 sequences, around 36% recorded once. Findings of the study overall: Compared with aged donors, long-lived donors showed fewer expanded clones, suggesting selection.

There are 13 residues in the CDR3. Germline V gene data show CDR1 as DFQATT and CDR2 as SNEGSKA (reference sequence). With 4 bases removed from V and 6 bases from J, the gap between germline ends came to 15 bases. Sequences were obtained from blood. The chain recombines TRBV20-1 with TRBJ1-1; maybe TRBD1 (5 bases). The source of this sequence is a man aged 18 to 30 in good health. The CDR3 here is CSAIHGARAEAFF. For the CDR3, the DNA is TGCAGTGCTATTCATGGGGCAAGGGCTGAAGCTTTCTTT.